The present TCR beta chain was sequenced within a study of shared clonotypes between healthy human individuals. V was clipped by 3 bases and J by 3 bases, with 3 bases between them. The CDR3 sequence is 13 residues long. Germline CDR1 is LNHDA and CDR2 is SQIVND (reference sequence). Cells designated naive CD8 were CD45RO-negative and were positively selected for CCR7, with terminally differentiated effector memory CD45RA+ cells excluded. Deep was the level at which the assay was run. Sequencing was performed with immunoSEQ multiplex PCR; in TCRdb, only in-frame clones are kept and a portion is missing. Among 550,000 to 650,000 clones, 95% to 97% were seen once, and the ten largest hold 0.11%.

The genes are TRBV19 and TRBJ2-6; D gene unclear. This receptor was obtained from a woman aged 25 to 39 in good health. The sample taken for sequencing was naive CD8+ T cells sorted from blood. Here the CDR3 DNA reads TGTGCCAGTAGTATGAGTGGGGCCAACGTCCTGACTTTC. Its protein product is CASSMSGANVLTF.